This TCR beta chain was captured by sequencing in a study of blood T cell repertoires in COVID-19. The overall study: Researchers got acute and convalescent COVID-19 samples from the United States, Italy and Spain.

This CDR3 has 13 residues. Trimming left V 1 base short and J 4 bases short, with 7 bases between. Germline loops: CDR1 SEHNR, CDR2 FQNEAQ (reference sequence). Methods used by the authors: Amplified reference gene primers provided the basis for estimating nucleated cell counts. TCRdb's table, derived via immunoSEQ multiplex PCR, lists solely in-frame clones and lacks some. V and J calls and clone size follow that table, whereas D and trimming were derived from the DNA. The data show 210,000 or so clones, almost 90% seen once. The sequencing input was peripheral blood. This sequence originates from a woman aged 55-69 years with acute or convalescent COVID-19. The V gene is TRBV7-9, the J gene TRBJ1-2; a possible D gene is TRBD1 (5 bases). This CDR3 reads CASSLGQFYGYTF. The CDR3 nucleotides read TGTGCCAGCAGCTTAGGACAGTTCTATGGCTACACCTTC.